The 8 T cell receptor beta chains listed next were all sequenced from one sample in a study of OX40 agonist ivuxolimab in advanced cancers. The repertoire was sequenced with immunoSEQ multiplex PCR; TCRdb's copy has only in-frame clones and lacks some. The sample contains roughly 68,000 clones, approximately 90% of which appear only once. This sample comprised CD4+ or CD8+ T cells sorted from blood, obtained in a trial of the OX40 agonist ivuxolimab. The receptors stem from an adult with an advanced solid tumor such as melanoma, head and neck, liver or kidney cancer.

V is TRBV9 and J is TRBJ1-6; 7 bases fit TRBD1. The V and J ends lost 5 bases and 3 bases, in that order; junction bases with no gene match: 11. CDR3 size: 17 residues. Germline V gene sequence: CDR1 SGDLS, CDR2 YYNGEE. The CDR3 region has the DNA TGTGCCAGCAGTGCCACCAGACAGGGAGGCTATAATTCACCCCTCCACTTT. It codes for CASSATRQGGYNSPLHF.

The J gene is TRBJ2-7, the V gene TRBV2, with TRBD2 identical over 12 bases. The CDR3 runs to 15 residues. Germline trimming cut 7 bases from V and 4 bases from J; bases unmatched to any gene: 8. In germline, CDR1 is SNHLY, CDR2 FYNNEI. The CDR3 loop reads CASTPLTSGGYEQYF. The CDR3 nucleotides read TGTGCCAGCACCCCGCTGACTAGCGGGGGATACGAGCAGTACTTC.

J is TRBJ2-7 and V is TRBV5-1; TRBD2 might be the D (6 bases). V shed 1 base and J shed 5 bases, with 13 bases lying between them. Germline loops: CDR1 SGHRS, CDR2 YFSETQ. CDR3 length: 14 residues. The CDR3 here is CASSLKLATHEQYF. CDR3 bases: TGCGCCAGCAGCTTGAAACTAGCCACCCACGAGCAGTACTTC.

The genes are TRBV27 and TRBJ2-5; maybe TRBD2 (7 bases). CDR3 size: 17 residues. V lost 6 bases to trimming and J lost 1 base, with 21 bases between them. Germline V gene sequence: CDR1 MNHEY, CDR2 SMNVEV (reference sequence). CDR3 sequence: CASRVFWGGQGQETQYF. Here the CDR3 DNA reads TGTGCCAGCAGAGTTTTCTGGGGGGGGCAGGGCCAAGAGACCCAGTACTTC.

This chain uses TRBV19 with TRBJ2-3; the match to TRBD2 covers 14 bases. V lost 3 bases to trimming and J lost 4 bases; unmatched junction nucleotides: 6. The CDR3 totals 17 residues. CDR1 and CDR2 (germline): LNHDA, SQIVND (reference sequence). The CDR3 DNA follows: TGTGCCAGTAGTATGTTGGGACTAGCGGGAGTCGCAGATACGCAGTATTTT. This translates into CASSMLGLAGVADTQYF.

This sequence joins TRBV6-5 and TRBJ2-5; 9 bases align to TRBD1. Trimming at V came to 2 bases and at J to 5 bases, leaving 6 bases not matched to a gene. This CDR3 spans 15 amino acids. Germline loops: CDR1 MNHEY, CDR2 SVGAGI. This CDR3 is CASSYPTGGVETQYF. CDR3 in DNA: TGTGCCAGCAGTTACCCGACAGGGGGTGTGGAGACCCAGTACTTC.

The chain uses TRBV5-6 and TRBJ2-7, with D tentatively TRBD2 (7 bases). V lost 0 bases, J lost 2 bases, and 9 bases lay in between. This CDR3 spans 14 amino acids. Per germline, CDR1 SGHDT and CDR2 YYEEEE. The CDR3 loop reads CASSLAGGPYEQYF. The CDR3 DNA reads as TGTGCCAGCAGCTTGGCCGGGGGGCCCTACGAGCAGTACTTC.

In DNA form, the CDR3 reads TGTGCCAGCAGCTCAGGGGGCGGGGAGACCCAGTACTTC. Protein sequence: CASSSGGGETQYF. The chain recombines TRBV5-6 with TRBJ2-5; 8 bases line up with TRBD1. After removal of 3 bases from V and 5 bases from J, the junction contained 3 bases not matched to a gene. The CDR3 spans 13 residues. Per germline, CDR1 SGHDT and CDR2 YYEEEE.